Below are 32 T cell receptor beta chains sequenced from a single sample in a study of blood T cell repertoires in COVID-19 (dated by TCRdb to 2020 to 2022). Receptor libraries were prepared by the immunoSEQ multiplex PCR assay. This is the immuneACCESS table as TCRdb keeps it, with only in-frame sequences that have V and J called. A part of the clones is gone; compared with another copy, unresolved V genes explain less than half, and the rest is unexplained. The sample table records about 170,000 clones; approximately 79% of these occur just once. The ten largest account for around 3% of the sample. Sequenced: peripheral blood. The origin of the receptors is a woman aged 80 or older with acute or convalescent COVID-19.

The chain combines TRBV19 with TRBJ2-1, with 12 bases lining up with TRBD2. Germline trimming cut 5 bases from V and 5 bases from J; bases unmatched to any gene: 1. CDR1 is LNHDA, CDR2 SQIVND, per germline (reference sequence). This CDR3 contains 14 residues. The CDR3 here is CASSWTSGNNEQFF. CDR3 nucleotide sequence: TGTGCCAGTAGTTGGACTAGCGGGAACAATGAGCAGTTCTTC.

V is TRBV7-9 and J is TRBJ1-6; D call uncertain. Trimming left V 0 bases short and J 8 bases short, with 5 bases between. The CDR3 spans 13 residues. Per the germline V gene, CDR1 is SEHNR and CDR2 is FQNEAQ (reference sequence). CDR3 coding DNA: TGTGCCAGCAGCTTAGCGCGGGATTCACCCCTCCACTTT. Its protein is CASSLARDSPLHF.

The rearrangement uses TRBV3-1 (or the pseudogene TRBV3-2) and TRBJ1-2; D is ambiguous. Trimming left V 10 bases short and J 7 bases short, with 19 bases between. The germline CDR1 and CDR2 sequences are LGHDT and YNNKEL (reference sequence). There are 13 residues in the CDR3. CDR3 DNA sequence: TGTGCCACCAGTTATCGGGGAAAGGCTGGCTACACCTTC. As protein: CATSYRGKAGYTF.

The rearrangement joins TRBV28 to TRBJ2-3; TRBD1 might be the D (6 bases). This CDR3 has 13 residues. V gave up 6 bases and J gave up 5 bases, with 12 bases separating them. Looked up from germline, CDR1 is MDHEN and CDR2 is SYDVKM. The CDR3 reads CASRPTGQDTQYF. The CDR3 nucleotides are TGTGCCAGCAGGCCAACAGGGCAAGATACGCAGTATTTT.

The CDR3 loop reads CASSLGVGADGELFF. CDR3 DNA: TGCGCCAGCAGCTTGGGTGTGGGGGCCGACGGGGAGCTGTTTTTT. The chain couples TRBV5-1 to TRBJ2-2; D is possibly TRBD1 (6 bases). CDR3 length equals 15 residues. Trimming shortened V by 0 bases and J by 7 bases, and 13 bases separated the two germline ends. Germline assignment: CDR1 SGHRS and CDR2 YFSETQ.

V gene TRBV6-6 combines with J gene TRBJ2-7, with D tentatively TRBD1 (6 bases). Germline V gene sequence: CDR1 MNHNY, CDR2 SVGAGI (reference sequence). This CDR3 spans 12 amino acids. V lost 6 bases to trimming and J lost 6 bases, with 12 bases between them. In DNA, the CDR3 is TGTGCCAGCAGACTGGACAGAGGCGAGCAGTACTTC. Translating it yields CASRLDRGEQYF.

This clone has a handful of counts. The rearrangement links TRBV12-3 or TRBV12-4 to TRBJ1-5; D not certain. The CDR3 is 12 residues long. V lost 0 bases to trimming and J lost 5 bases, with 2 bases between them. CDR3 in amino acids: CASSLADQPQHF. Here the CDR3 DNA reads TGTGCCAGCAGTTTAGCCGATCAGCCCCAGCATTTT.

This clone was detected only once. The J gene is TRBJ1-1, the V gene TRBV10-2; 9 nucleotides match TRBD1. This CDR3 has 13 residues. V shed 6 bases and J 7 bases; nucleotides not matched to a gene: 6. Germline V lookup: CDR1 WSHSY, CDR2 SAAADI. This chain's CDR3 is CASRGQGIDEAFF. CDR3 coding DNA: TGCGCCAGCAGGGGACAGGGTATCGATGAAGCTTTCTTT.

This chain uses TRBV6-5 with TRBJ1-5; D perhaps matches TRBD1 (5 bases). Germline loops: CDR1 MNHEY, CDR2 SVGAGI. The V and J ends lost 1 base and 11 bases respectively, with 21 bases between them. The CDR3 sequence is 16 residues long. The CDR3 nucleotides read TGTGCCAGCAGTTACTTGACGATAGGGGTGGGAGGATCCCAGCATTTT. Translation gives CASSYLTIGVGGSQHF.

V usage is TRBV4-2 and J usage is TRBJ2-3; 11 positions agree with TRBD2. The germline V gene encodes CDR1 LGHNA and CDR2 YNFKEQ. V gave up 2 bases and J gave up 2 bases; unmatched junction bases: 3. The CDR3 consists of 16 residues. DNA of the CDR3: TGTGCCAGCAGCCAACTAGCGGGAGGCCCCACAGATACGCAGTATTTT. This sequence encodes CASSQLAGGPTDTQYF.

The chain links TRBV18 to TRBJ1-1; TRBD1 matches at 8 bases. From germline, CDR1 is KGHSH and CDR2 LQKENI. The CDR3 has 17 amino acids. V trimming: 3 bases; J trimming: 5 bases; junction bases outside the gene matches: 14. The CDR3 loop is CASSPRQATGEGTEAFF. CDR3 sequence (DNA): TGTGCCAGCTCACCCCGCCAAGCGACAGGGGAGGGGACTGAAGCTTTCTTT.

This clone was recorded a few times. V is TRBV3-1 (or the pseudogene TRBV3-2) and J is TRBJ2-1; the D gene is possibly TRBD2 (5 bases). Germline CDR1 and CDR2: LGHDT and YNNKEL (reference sequence). The CDR3 has 14 residues. Deletions cut 0 bases from V and 15 bases from J, with 18 bases between. The CDR3 loop is CASSQDLGKLSRFF. CDR3 nucleotides: TGTGCCAGCAGCCAAGATCTCGGGAAGCTTTCTCGGTTCTTC.

The chain has TRBV19 and TRBJ2-3; the D is unclear. Trimming removed 3 bases at V and 2 bases at J, with 9 bases between. Germline CDR1 reads LNHDA; CDR2 reads SQIVND (reference sequence). The CDR3 consists of 14 residues. CDR3 residues: CASSMQRLTDTQYF. CDR3 DNA sequence: TGTGCCAGTAGTATGCAGCGTCTCACAGATACGCAGTATTTT.

The gene calls are TRBV10-2 and TRBJ2-3; 11 bases align to TRBD2. The V gene's germline CDR1 is WSHSY and CDR2 SAAADI. Trimming cost V 6 bases and J 0 bases; bases outside gene matches: 5. The CDR3 length is 16 residues. This CDR3 is CASRAGTSGSTDTQYF. The CDR3 nucleotides read TGCGCCAGCAGAGCAGGGACTAGCGGAAGCACAGATACGCAGTATTTT.

The chain combines TRBV27 with TRBJ1-1, with unresolved D. The CDR3 extends over 11 amino acids. V gave up 2 bases and J gave up 8 bases, with 6 bases separating them. Germline V gives CDR1 MNHEY, CDR2 SMNVEV (reference sequence). The DNA for the CDR3 is TGTGCCAGCAGTTTAAAGCTCGAAGCTTTCTTT. This translates into CASSLKLEAFF.

V gene TRBV6-2 or TRBV6-3 combines with J gene TRBJ2-3, with D possibly being TRBD1 (5 bases). Trimming took off 5 bases at V and 3 bases at J, with 9 bases between the two ends. There are 13 residues in the CDR3. CDR1 MNHEY and CDR2 SVGEGT come from the germline V gene. CDR3 nucleotides: TGTGCCAGCAGTGACCAGGGAACAGATACGCAGTATTTT. Residues: CASSDQGTDTQYF.

The CDR3 spells CASSQWGRDAFF. DNA for the CDR3: TGTGCCAGCAGCCAATGGGGCAGGGATGCTTTCTTT. The chain carries TRBV3-1 (or the pseudogene TRBV3-2) and TRBJ1-1; D may be TRBD1 (5 bases). In germline, CDR1 is LGHDT, CDR2 YNNKEL (reference sequence). V was pared by 2 bases and J by 11 bases, with 12 bases between. The CDR3 is 12 residues long.

In its sample, this clone was seen a few times. This chain uses TRBV5-1 with TRBJ2-3; D gene ambiguous. This CDR3 is 15 amino acids long. Germline V lookup: CDR1 SGHRS, CDR2 YFSETQ. Trimming took off 4 bases at V and 1 base at J, with 13 bases between the two ends. The CDR3 coding sequence is TGCGCCAGCAGCGTAGGAGTTATAGGCACAGATACGCAGTATTTT. Translation gives CASSVGVIGTDTQYF.

The chain is built from TRBV7-2 and TRBJ1-5; D is possibly TRBD1 (6 bases). The CDR3 covers 13 residues. The V gene lost 5 bases and the J gene lost 7 bases, with 12 bases spanning the gap. Germline CDR1 SGHTA, CDR2 FQGNSA. For the CDR3, the DNA is TGTGCCAGCAGCATCAGGGGTGGACAGCCCCAGCATTTT. It encodes CASSIRGGQPQHF.

J is TRBJ2-7 and V is TRBV9; D unclear. The CDR3 contains 14 residues. Trimming stripped 0 bases from V and 2 bases from J, with 9 bases between. Germline V gene sequence: CDR1 SGDLS, CDR2 YYNGEE. The CDR3 protein is CASSVASGTYEQYF. In nucleotides, the CDR3 is TGTGCCAGCAGCGTAGCTTCAGGAACCTACGAGCAGTACTTC.

This chain links TRBV19 with TRBJ1-1; 8 positions agree with TRBD1. Germline V CDR1 and CDR2: LNHDA, SQIVND (reference sequence). The CDR3 extends over 14 amino acids. Trimming at V came to 5 bases and at J to 7 bases, leaving 9 bases not matched to a gene. CDR3 bases: TGTGCCAGTAGTTCCTGGACAGGGCAAGGTGAAGCTTTCTTT. This codes for CASSSWTGQGEAFF. The whole variable domain, remainder taken from reference TRBV19 and TRBJ1-1, is DGGITQSPKYLFRKEGQNVTLSCEQNLNHDAMYWYRQDPGQGLRLIYYSQIVNDFQKGDIAEGYSVSREKKESFPLTVTSAQKNPTAFYLCASSSWTGQGEAFFGQGTRLTVV.

The J gene is TRBJ1-5, the V gene TRBV29-1, with D tentatively TRBD1 (5 bases). Germline assignment: CDR1 SQVTM and CDR2 ANQGSEA. V was clipped by 4 bases and J by 7 bases, with 14 bases between them. The length of the CDR3 is 13 residues. For the CDR3, the DNA is TGCAGCGTTGGAGGGGAGGTCGGGCAGCCCCAGCATTTT. Translated: CSVGGEVGQPQHF.

The V and J genes are TRBV6-6 and TRBJ1-1, with D tentatively TRBD1 (6 bases). This CDR3 is built from 16 residues. V was trimmed by 7 bases and J by 7 bases, leaving 25 bases between them. Germline CDR1 MNHNY, CDR2 SVGAGI (reference sequence). The CDR3 is CASIKKEGQGPGEAFF. The DNA for the CDR3 is TGTGCCAGCATAAAAAAGGAAGGTCAGGGGCCCGGTGAAGCTTTCTTT.

This clone was seen more than once but under ten times. The V gene is TRBV6-5, the J gene TRBJ1-2; 7 bases agree with TRBD1. Germline V gene sequence: CDR1 MNHEY, CDR2 SVGAGI. V shed 3 bases and J 8 bases; nucleotides not matched to a gene: 15. This CDR3 is 16 amino acids long. CDR3 sequence reads: CASSYSNIQGVGGYTF. As DNA, the CDR3 is TGTGCCAGCAGTTATTCGAATATCCAGGGGGTAGGCGGCTACACCTTC.

This clone has more than one count but fewer than ten. The chain carries TRBV12-2 and TRBJ1-5. TRBV12-2 is termed a pseudogene. The CDR3 length is 15 residues. CDR3 DNA sequence: TGTGCAAGTCGCCCCCGGGGTGGGGTAGGACAGCCCCAGCATTTT. This gives the protein CASRPRGGVGQPQHF.

This clone appeared once. The chain employs TRBV10-3 and TRBJ2-4; maybe TRBD1 (6 bases). Germline assignment: CDR1 ENHRY and CDR2 SYGVKD. The length of the CDR3 is 15 residues. V shed 2 bases and J shed 8 bases, with 16 bases lying between them. In DNA form, the CDR3 reads TGTGCCATCAGTGAGAACAGGGCCTACTACTACATTCAGTACTTC. Translation gives CAISENRAYYYIQYF.

This chain connects TRBV19 to TRBJ2-7; TRBD2 aligns across 8 bases. Trimming at V came to 7 bases and at J to 3 bases, leaving 11 bases not matched to a gene. This CDR3 contains 15 residues. Germline V gene lookup returns CDR1 LNHDA and CDR2 SQIVND (reference sequence). The CDR3 loop is CASTQGSGRFYEQYF. CDR3 DNA: TGTGCCAGTACCCAGGGGAGCGGGAGATTCTACGAGCAGTACTTC. Using reference TRBV19 and TRBJ2-7 for the parts outside the CDR3, the full variable domain is DGGITQSPKYLFRKEGQNVTLSCEQNLNHDAMYWYRQDPGQGLRLIYYSQIVNDFQKGDIAEGYSVSREKKESFPLTVTSAQKNPTAFYLCASTQGSGRFYEQYFGPGTRLTVT.

This CDR3 is CASSQETTTNEKLFF. CDR3 bases: TGTGCCAGCAGCCAAGAGACAACAACTAATGAAAAACTGTTTTTT. This chain uses TRBV4-2 with TRBJ1-4; D remains unclear. This CDR3 has 15 residues. V lost 0 bases and J 0 bases, leaving 5 bases between the germline ends. Germline assignment: CDR1 LGHNA and CDR2 YNFKEQ.

This rearrangement joins TRBV7-9 to TRBJ2-7; 14 bases line up with TRBD2. V lost 5 bases and J lost 0; bases outside the gene matches: 6. CDR1 is SEHNR, CDR2 FQNEAQ, per germline (reference sequence). The CDR3 totals 17 residues. The CDR3 region is CASSRGTSGSFSYEQYF. CDR3 DNA: TGTGCCAGCAGCCGAGGGACTAGCGGGAGCTTCTCCTACGAGCAGTACTTC.

The V and J genes are TRBV18 and TRBJ1-2; tentatively, D is TRBD1 (6 bases). Trimming cost V 3 bases and J 4 bases, with 12 bases left between them. Germline CDR1 is KGHSH and CDR2 is LQKENI. This CDR3 is 14 amino acids long. Here the CDR3 reads CASSPGGHIYGYTF. The CDR3 DNA sequence: TGTGCCAGCTCACCTGGGGGACACATCTATGGCTACACCTTC.

The rearrangement links TRBV11-3 to TRBJ2-1; 12 bases agree with TRBD2. This CDR3 contains 16 residues. Germline lookup yields CDR1 SGHNT and CDR2 YENEEA. V was clipped by 1 base and J by 7 bases; unmatched bases: 5. The CDR3, as DNA: TGTGCCAGCAGCTTAGGACTAGCGGGAGATACGAATGAGCAGTTCTTC. It encodes CASSLGLAGDTNEQFF.

In its sample, this clone was seen many times. V gene TRBV25-1 combines with J gene TRBJ2-7; 8 nucleotides line up with TRBD1. This CDR3 comprises 14 residues. Trimming cost V 3 bases and J 4 bases; bases outside gene matches: 5. The germline gives CDR1 MGHDK, CDR2 SYGVNS. In nucleotides, the CDR3 is TGTGCCAGCAGTGAGGACAGGGACACTTACGAGCAGTACTTC. This codes for CASSEDRDTYEQYF.